This T cell receptor beta chain originates from a study of T cell responses to AZD1222 COVID-19 vaccine. Trimming cost V 6 bases and J 0 bases, with 12 bases left between them. Germline V gene data show CDR1 as SGHVS and CDR2 as FQNEAQ. CDR3 length: 15 residues. TCRdb's table, derived via immunoSEQ multiplex PCR, lists solely in-frame clones and lacks some. This sample has over 130,000 clones; around 90% occur once, and the top ten carry roughly 3%. The V gene is TRBV7-8, the J gene TRBJ1-3; no clear D. The input for sequencing was peripheral blood, taken on day 0 of AZD1222 vaccination. The TCR originated in an adult in good health. CDR3 DNA sequence: TGTGCCAGCAGATCTGGGAGGGCCTCTGGAAACACCATATATTTT. It specifies CASRSGRASGNTIYF.